One sample yielded the 18 T cell receptor beta chains listed below, sequenced in a study of cytomegalovirus exposure and HLA in healthy donors. PCR was performed using 60 Vbeta and 13 Jbeta primers. Assay: immunoSEQ multiplex PCR; the TCRdb copy retains only in-frame clones and omits some. The repertoire includes under 200,000 clones, 82% of them detected once, and approximately 1.4% sits in the top ten. Material: PBMCs. The receptors were sampled from a girl aged 10 to 17 in good health and CMV-seropositive.

This chain uses TRBV28 with TRBJ2-1, with D possibly TRBD2 on 7 matching bases. Trimming stripped 8 bases from V and 5 bases from J, with 19 bases between. Germline lookup yields CDR1 MDHEN and CDR2 SYDVKM. CDR3 length equals 15 residues. The CDR3 region is CASGRGGPRNNEQFF. CDR3 sequence (DNA): TGTGCCAGCGGCAGGGGAGGGCCCCGGAACAATGAGCAGTTCTTC.

The chain is built from TRBV19 and TRBJ1-4; TRBD1 is a possible D gene (5 bases). The V end was cut by 6 bases, the J end by 7 bases, with 12 bases between. Germline lookup yields CDR1 LNHDA and CDR2 SQIVND (reference sequence). The CDR3 runs to 13 residues. CDR3 in DNA: TGTGCCAGTAGCGACGGGGGTATTGAAAAACTGTTTTTT. Its translation: CASSDGGIEKLFF.

The rearrangement uses TRBV14 and TRBJ2-4; D perhaps matches TRBD1 (5 bases). Germline V gene lookup returns CDR1 SGHDN and CDR2 FVKESK. The CDR3 has 13 residues. V lost 1 base and J 8 bases, leaving 9 bases between the germline ends. CDR3 sequence: CASSQARADIQYF. In nucleotides, the CDR3 is TGTGCCAGCAGCCAAGCCAGGGCGGACATTCAGTACTTC.

This chain uses TRBV28 with TRBJ2-7; 10 bases fit TRBD1. Germline CDR1 and CDR2: MDHEN and SYDVKM. Trimming took 4 bases from V and 2 from J; bases not matched to a gene: 8. The CDR3 is 16 amino acids. CDR3 sequence (DNA): TGTGCCAGCAGTTCCTCCGGGACAGGGGATGCCTACGAGCAGTACTTC. Protein sequence: CASSSSGTGDAYEQYF.

The V gene is TRBV6-6, the J gene TRBJ1-5, with 9 bases fitting TRBD1. This CDR3 comprises 15 residues. CDR1 is MNHNY and CDR2 is SVGAGI in the germline V gene (reference sequence). Losses at the gene ends were 2 bases for V and 6 bases for J; bases not matched to a gene: 5. CDR3 region: CASSYGTGRPQPQHF. In DNA form, the CDR3 reads TGTGCCAGCAGTTACGGGACAGGGAGGCCTCAGCCCCAGCATTTT.

V and J are TRBV5-1 and TRBJ2-7, with 14 bases matching TRBD2. The CDR3 contains 16 residues. Germline lookup yields CDR1 SGHRS and CDR2 YFSETQ. V lost 5 bases to trimming and J lost 4 bases; unmatched junction nucleotides: 8. The CDR3 is CASRRLAGGPEYEQYF. The CDR3 DNA sequence: TGCGCCAGCAGGAGACTAGCGGGAGGGCCTGAATACGAGCAGTACTTC.

The chain carries TRBV6-4 and TRBJ1-2; a possible D gene is TRBD1 (6 bases). CDR1 is MRHNA and CDR2 is SNTAGT in the germline V gene. This CDR3 has 15 amino acids. The V gene lost 8 bases and the J gene lost 5 bases, with 21 bases spanning the gap. In nucleotides, the CDR3 is TGTGCCAGCGCTGTCACGGTCGGGGGGCAATATGGCTACACCTTC. Its translation: CASAVTVGGQYGYTF.

CDR3 sequence: CASSLGHRGGQPQHF. DNA for the CDR3: TGTGCCAGCAGCTTAGGCCACAGGGGAGGACAGCCCCAGCATTTT. V usage is TRBV7-2 and J usage is TRBJ1-5, with 7 bases fitting TRBD1. V was clipped by 1 base and J by 7 bases; unmatched bases: 7. This CDR3 is built from 15 residues. CDR1 and CDR2 from the germline V gene are SGHTA and FQGNSA.

This chain uses TRBV15 with TRBJ1-4, with 7 bases fitting TRBD1. The germline V gene encodes CDR1 LNHNV and CDR2 YYDKDF (reference sequence). This CDR3 is built from 14 residues. The CDR3: CDNTLGGLNEKLFF. The CDR3 bases are TGTGACAATACCCTAGGGGGCCTTAATGAAAAACTGTTTTTT.

The V and J genes are TRBV29-1 and TRBJ2-7, with unresolved D. The CDR3 is 14 residues long. Between the trimmed V and J ends, which lost 2 bases and 5 bases, there was a span of 16 bases. Looked up from germline, CDR1 is SQVTM and CDR2 is ANQGSEA. CDR3 bases: TGCAGCGTTGAAAACGAAAGACGCGGTGACGAGCAGTACTTC. Encoded protein: CSVENERRGDEQYF.

The V call is TRBV29-1, the J call TRBJ2-1; TRBD2 matches at 9 bases. Trimming cost V 6 bases and J 7 bases; bases outside gene matches: 10. The length of the CDR3 is 14 residues. The germline V gene encodes CDR1 SQVTM and CDR2 ANQGSEA. The CDR3 protein is CSVREGRRDNEQFF. CDR3 in DNA: TGCAGCGTGCGGGAGGGCCGGAGGGATAATGAGCAGTTCTTC.

The chain employs TRBV9 and TRBJ1-1, with 8 positions matching TRBD1. Germline CDR1 reads SGDLS; CDR2 reads YYNGEE. This CDR3 contains 15 residues. Germline trimming cut 4 bases from V and 0 bases from J; bases unmatched to any gene: 5. The CDR3 spells CASSPRTGLNTEAFF. The CDR3 nucleotides are TGTGCCAGCAGCCCGCGGACAGGGTTGAACACTGAAGCTTTCTTT.

The CDR3 coding sequence is TGTGCCAGTACCTTCGCGGAAAATGGAAACACCATATATTTT. Protein: CASTFAENGNTIYF. The rearrangement uses TRBV19 and TRBJ1-3; D not certain. Germline assignment: CDR1 LNHDA and CDR2 SQIVND (reference sequence). This CDR3 comprises 14 residues. Trimming cost V 7 bases and J 3 bases, with 13 bases left between them.

This chain uses TRBV27 with TRBJ2-1; the match to TRBD1 covers 7 bases. The CDR3 sequence is 14 residues long. The ends lost 3 bases at V and 6 bases at J; junction bases unmatched: 5. Germline V gene lookup returns CDR1 MNHEY and CDR2 SMNVEV (reference sequence). CDR3 sequence: CASSFQGVGNEQFF. The DNA for the CDR3 is TGTGCCAGCAGTTTTCAGGGGGTTGGCAATGAGCAGTTCTTC.

This clone has just a few counts. The chain recombines TRBV5-4 with TRBJ2-7, with 7 bases matching TRBD2. Germline-derived CDR1 and CDR2 are SGHNT and YYREEE (reference sequence). The V and J ends lost 0 bases and 0 bases, in that order; junction bases with no gene match: 3. CDR3 length: 15 amino acids. The CDR3 here is CASSLEGGPSYEQYF. The CDR3 coding sequence is TGTGCCAGCAGCTTGGAGGGAGGGCCCTCCTACGAGCAGTACTTC.

The chain couples TRBV25-1 to TRBJ2-3; 7 bases agree with TRBD2. V shed 6 bases, J shed 0 bases, and the junction held 3 bases outside the gene matches. Germline CDR1 MGHDK, CDR2 SYGVNS. The CDR3 contains 14 residues. The DNA of the CDR3 is TGTGCCAGCAGCAGCGGGGTTAGCACAGATACGCAGTATTTT. Residues: CASSSGVSTDTQYF.

The chain combines TRBV2 with TRBJ2-4; the match to TRBD1 covers 11 bases. The CDR3 loop spans 17 amino acids. Germline trimming cut 8 bases from V and 3 bases from J; bases unmatched to any gene: 12. Germline loops: CDR1 SNHLY, CDR2 FYNNEI. In DNA, the CDR3 is TGTGCCAGCGAGTTCGATTATGGGACAGGGGGCAAAAACATTCAGTACTTC. This translates into CASEFDYGTGGKNIQYF.

The chain carries TRBV5-4 and TRBJ1-2; tentative D call: TRBD1 (5 bases). Germline V gene sequence: CDR1 SGHNT, CDR2 YYREEE (reference sequence). The V end was cut by 2 bases, the J end by 4 bases, with 12 bases between. This CDR3 has 14 residues. CDR3 DNA: TGTGCCAGCAGCTTAAAAGGGGCAGGCTATGGCTACACCTTC. Translation: CASSLKGAGYGYTF.